Here is one TCR beta chain with its context. What it binds is not known. This entry is derived from a study of identical twins. Unique molecular identifiers were present on the cDNA, and a universal primer site came from template switching. TCRdb used MiXCR to reprocess the 5' RACE reads, holding one entry per CDR3 protein. Among about 690,000 distinct CDR3 sequences, about 20% were seen once, and the ten largest hold roughly 4%. Study-level results: Memory repertoires lacked the insertion deficit that abundant cord blood beta clonotypes showed.

The germline V gene encodes CDR1 MNHEY and CDR2 SVGAGI. Trimming shortened V by 2 bases and J by 4 bases, and 11 bases separated the two germline ends. The CDR3 length is 15 residues. This sample was also put to use in a study of T cells expressing NK-cell markers. Per that study: The study did not resolve the HCMV specificity of expanded NKG2C+ T cell clones.

The sequence derives from a woman aged 18-30 years in good health. The sequencing sample was made of PBMCs. This rearrangement joins TRBV6-5 to TRBJ1-4; D ambiguous. The CDR3 sequence is CASSYGRLNNEKLFF. As DNA, the CDR3 is TGTGCCAGCAGTTACGGGAGACTGAATAATGAAAAACTGTTTTTT.